These 23 T cell receptor beta chains share one sample of origin, sequenced in a study of T cells after yellow fever vaccination. TCRdb re-called the 5' RACE reads through MiXCR, storing one row per CDR3 protein. The sample includes 250,000 or so distinct CDR3 sequences, about 3.7% seen only once; the top ten take under 20%. The sequences come from PBMCs, collected 15 days after the yellow fever booster vaccination. Receptors originate from a man younger than 30 who received the YFV17D yellow fever vaccine.

This clonotype appeared many times. The chain links TRBV7-3 to TRBJ2-2; D is uncertain. Trimming took 3 bases from V and 6 from J, leaving 8 bases between them. The CDR3 runs 13 residues. The germline V gene has CDR1 SGHTA and CDR2 FQGTGA. The CDR3 reads CASSFSASGELFF. The CDR3 DNA reads TGTGCCAGCAGCTTCTCAGCTTCCGGGGAGCTGTTTTTT.

This clonotype was seen at least ten times. J is TRBJ2-1 and V is TRBV2; D call uncertain. The length of the CDR3 is 15 residues. Germline loops: CDR1 SNHLY, CDR2 FYNNEI. V lost 7 bases, J lost 0 bases, and 13 bases lay in between. The CDR3 bases are TGTGCCAGCACGGTAAAGGGTCTCTCCTACAATGAGCAGTTCTTC. This encodes CASTVKGLSYNEQFF. Supplemented by reference TRBV2 and TRBJ2-1, the full variable domain reads EPEVTQTPSHQVTQMGQEVILRCVPISNHLYFYWYRQILGQKVEFLVSFYNNEISEKSEIFDDQFSVERPDGSNFTLKIRSTKLEDSAMYFCASTVKGLSYNEQFFGPGTRLTVL.

This clonotype was seen ten or more times. The chain links TRBV5-1 to TRBJ2-4; TRBD2 aligns across 7 bases. Trimming removed 4 bases from V and 5 bases from J; junction bases left unmatched: 9. CDR3 length equals 15 residues. CDR1 and CDR2 (germline): SGHRS, YFSETQ. In DNA, the CDR3 is TGCGCCAGCAGCCCACCGGGGGGTCTTCAAAACATTCAGTACTTC. It is translated as CASSPPGGLQNIQYF.

This clonotype came up many times. This chain uses TRBV20-1 with TRBJ1-2; unclear D gene. The CDR3 is made up of 12 amino acids. Trimming took 5 bases from V and 3 from J, leaving 10 bases between them. In germline, CDR1 is DFQATT, CDR2 SNEGSKA (reference sequence). CDR3 DNA sequence: TGCAGTGCTCTACCGGGTTACTATGGCTACACCTTC. Its translation is CSALPGYYGYTF.

The sample holds many counts of this clonotype. This chain joins TRBV20-1 and TRBJ1-4; a weak D match, TRBD1 (5 bases). The germline gives CDR1 DFQATT, CDR2 SNEGSKA (reference sequence). V was shortened by 6 bases and J by 0 bases, with 11 bases between the two germline ends. The CDR3 totals 14 residues. CDR3 protein: CSAGTPATNEKLFF. For the CDR3, the DNA is TGCAGTGCGGGGACGCCCGCAACTAATGAAAAACTGTTTTTT.

This clonotype showed up many times. This rearrangement joins TRBV10-3 to TRBJ1-6; D not resolved. Looked up from germline, CDR1 is ENHRY and CDR2 is SYGVKD. V lost 4 bases and J 6 bases, leaving 13 bases between the germline ends. This CDR3 comprises 15 residues. In nucleotides, the CDR3 is TGTGCCATCAGTGGAGGGCCTGCGACTAATTCACCCCTCCACTTT. Its translation is CAISGGPATNSPLHF.

This clonotype has a count of ten or more. The chain carries TRBV7-9 and TRBJ1-6; no firm D call. CDR3 length: 13 residues. CDR1 is SEHNR and CDR2 is FQNEAQ in the germline V gene (reference sequence). V lost 10 bases, J lost 4 bases, and 11 bases lay in between. The CDR3 DNA sequence: TGTGCCACCTCCGCGGGGTATAATTCACCCCTCCACTTT. This translates into CATSAGYNSPLHF. Together with reference TRBV7-9 and TRBJ1-6, the CDR3 gives the full variable domain: DTGVSQNPRHKITKRGQNVTFRCDPISEHNRLYWYRQTLGQGPEFLTYFQNEAQLEKSRLLSDRFSAERPKGSFSTLEIQRTEQGDSAMYLCATSAGYNSPLHFGNGTRLTVT.

This clonotype was counted only a few times. V gene TRBV4-2 combines with J gene TRBJ2-3, with a tentative D call TRBD1 (6 bases). This CDR3 is built from 15 residues. Germline V gives CDR1 LGHNA, CDR2 YNFKEQ. Trimming removed 1 base at V and 3 bases at J, with 11 bases between. CDR3 region: CASSQGAQGTDTQYF. DNA of the CDR3: TGTGCCAGCAGCCAAGGGGCCCAGGGGACAGATACGCAGTATTTT.

This clonotype was picked up many times. This chain connects TRBV5-1 to TRBJ2-5; 11 bases align to TRBD2. Germline assignment: CDR1 SGHRS and CDR2 YFSETQ. With V trimmed by 4 bases and J by 3 bases, 2 bases remained unmatched. The CDR3 length is 14 residues. CDR3 residues: CASSTSGGKETQYF. The CDR3 DNA reads TGCGCCAGCAGCACTAGCGGGGGAAAAGAGACCCAGTACTTC. The variable domain in full, completed from reference TRBV5-1 and TRBJ2-5, reads KAGVTQTPRYLIKTRGQQVTLSCSPISGHRSVSWYQQTPGQGLQFLFEYFSETQRNKGNFPGRFSGRQFSNSRSEMNVSTLELGDSALYLCASSTSGGKETQYFGPGTRLLVL.

This clonotype came up many times. DNA for the CDR3: TGCAGTGCTAGAACAGGGGTGGTTTATGGCTACACCTTC. Amino acids: CSARTGVVYGYTF. The chain is built from TRBV20-1 and TRBJ1-2, with 7 nucleotides matching TRBD1. V shed 2 bases and J 5 bases; nucleotides not matched to a gene: 5. Germline assignment: CDR1 DFQATT and CDR2 SNEGSKA (reference sequence). The CDR3 is 13 residues long.

This clonotype was recorded at least ten times. The rearrangement uses TRBV4-2 and TRBJ2-5, with 8 bases fitting TRBD2. V lost 0 bases to trimming and J lost 4 bases; unmatched junction nucleotides: 4. The CDR3 is 15 residues long. Germline lookup yields CDR1 LGHNA and CDR2 YNFKEQ. CDR3 nucleotides: TGTGCCAGCAGCCAAGATTACGGGGGGGCAGAGACCCAGTACTTC. Residues: CASSQDYGGAETQYF.

Many counts were recorded for this clonotype. The J gene is TRBJ2-3, the V gene TRBV27; no reliable D call. This CDR3 comprises 14 residues. V was clipped by 0 bases and J by 2 bases, with 6 bases between them. Germline-derived CDR1 and CDR2 are MNHEY and SMNVEV (reference sequence). The CDR3 is CASSLSSPTDTQYF. The CDR3 DNA reads as TGTGCCAGCAGTTTATCGTCCCCCACAGATACGCAGTATTTT.

The sample holds many counts of this clonotype. The chain couples TRBV7-9 to TRBJ1-3; the D is unclear. V gave up 0 bases and J gave up 0 bases, with 12 bases separating them. There are 17 residues in the CDR3. Germline V gene sequence: CDR1 SEHNR, CDR2 FQNEAQ (reference sequence). The CDR3 region has the DNA TGTGCCAGCAGCTTAGCGTTACGGCATCTCTCTGGAAACACCATATATTTT. Its translation is CASSLALRHLSGNTIYF.

This chain connects TRBV20-1 to TRBJ1-2, with D possibly being TRBD1 (5 bases). V lost 0 bases to trimming and J lost 2 bases, with 7 bases between them. The germline V gene encodes CDR1 DFQATT and CDR2 SNEGSKA (reference sequence). The CDR3 has 13 amino acids. CDR3 bases: TGCAGTGCTAGAGACAGGGACAACTATGGCTACACCTTC. Translated: CSARDRDNYGYTF.

This clonotype has ten or more counts. The V and J genes are TRBV1 and TRBJ2-5; the DNA was not used to check the table's D call, TRBD2. TRBV1 is listed as a pseudogene. The CDR3 is 19 amino acids. The CDR3 is CTSSPRPPTSGGTVETQYF. The CDR3, as DNA: TGCACCAGCAGCCCACGACCCCCTACTAGCGGGGGGACAGTAGAGACCCAGTACTTC.

In its sample, this clonotype was seen many times. The chain recombines TRBV5-1 with TRBJ2-1, with 12 nucleotides matching TRBD2. V dropped 4 bases and J dropped 6; count of bases not matched to a gene: 8. This CDR3 is built from 16 residues. The V gene's germline CDR1 is SGHRS and CDR2 YFSETQ. CDR3 protein: CASSVELAGGLNEQFF. In DNA, the CDR3 is TGCGCCAGCAGCGTAGAACTAGCGGGGGGCCTCAATGAGCAGTTCTTC. Drawing the rest from reference TRBV5-1 and TRBJ2-1, the complete variable domain is KAGVTQTPRYLIKTRGQQVTLSCSPISGHRSVSWYQQTPGQGLQFLFEYFSETQRNKGNFPGRFSGRQFSNSRSEMNVSTLELGDSALYLCASSVELAGGLNEQFFGPGTRLTVL.

Concerning this clonotype itself: This may stem from a read error, because a much larger clone lies one nucleotide away. CDR3 nucleotides: TGTGCCAGCAGTTTTGGCAGGGCTGATACGCACTATTTT. Its protein product is CASSFGRADTHYF. The chain is built from TRBV12-3 or TRBV12-4 and TRBJ2-3; tentatively, D is TRBD1 (5 bases). The CDR3 runs 13 residues.

This clonotype was recorded many times. CDR3 in DNA: TGTGCCAGCAGCCAACCTGGACTAGGGGGGACCCAGTACTTC. This encodes CASSQPGLGGTQYF. The chain employs TRBV3-1 and TRBJ2-5, with a possible D match to TRBD2 (7 bases). V was trimmed by 2 bases and J by 7 bases, leaving 14 bases between them. The CDR3 is made up of 14 amino acids. Germline CDR1 and CDR2: LGHDT and YNNKEL (reference sequence).

The table lists this clonotype with many counts. The genes are TRBV5-1 and TRBJ1-1; D perhaps matches TRBD1 (5 bases). Germline CDR1 and CDR2: SGHRS and YFSETQ. V shed 2 bases and J shed 2 bases, with 7 bases lying between them. The CDR3 spans 13 residues. The CDR3 reads CASSFDSNTEAFF. CDR3 nucleotides: TGCGCCAGCAGCTTCGACAGTAACACTGAAGCTTTCTTT.

This clonotype has at least ten counts. The CDR3 DNA sequence: TGTGCCAGCAGTGTTGAATGGGGTTATGGCTACACCTTC. As protein: CASSVEWGYGYTF. This chain connects TRBV25-1 to TRBJ1-2, with D unclear. Germline V gene sequence: CDR1 MGHDK, CDR2 SYGVNS. The ends were cut back, 4 bases at V and 5 bases at J, with 11 bases in the middle. CDR3 size: 13 residues.

This clonotype was detected many times. The chain combines TRBV7-2 with TRBJ2-5; D ambiguous. This CDR3 region has 11 residues. CDR1 is SGHTA, CDR2 FQGNSA, per germline. V lost 3 bases to trimming and J lost 5 bases, with 4 bases between them. The CDR3 nucleotides read TGTGCCAGCAGCTTGTCGGAGACCCAGTACTTC. Its protein is CASSLSETQYF. The complete variable domain, with remaining parts taken from reference TRBV7-2 and TRBJ2-5, reads GAGVSQSPSNKVTEKGKDVELRCDPISGHTALYWYRQSLGQGLEFLIYFQGNSAPDKSGLPSDRFSAERTGGSVSTLTIQRTQQEDSAVYLCASSLSETQYFGPGTRLLVL.

This clonotype was detected ten times or more. The CDR3 is CSASQAGIVGNEQFF. In DNA, the CDR3 is TGCAGTGCTAGCCAAGCGGGGATAGTGGGCAATGAGCAGTTCTTC. The V gene is TRBV20-1, the J gene TRBJ2-1, with TRBD2 matching over 7 bases. Germline CDR1 reads DFQATT; CDR2 reads SNEGSKA (reference sequence). This CDR3 comprises 15 residues. The junction had 11 bases not matched to a gene; V was cut back by 3 bases and J by 6 bases.

This clonotype was observed many times. The chain is built from TRBV15 and TRBJ2-6, with D possibly matching TRBD1 (5 bases). This CDR3 has 16 residues. CDR1 and CDR2 from the germline V gene are LNHNV and YYDKDF (reference sequence). V was cut by 4 bases and J by 2 bases, with 12 bases left in between. The CDR3 coding sequence is TGTGCCACCAGCACCCATGGGGCGGCTGGGGCCAACGTCCTGACTTTC. It yields the protein CATSTHGAAGANVLTF.